The clone carrying this T cell receptor (beta chain) was detected only a few times. Original methodology: The authors estimated nucleated cell counts from reference gene primer amplification. Data came from immunoSEQ multiplex PCR; TCRdb stores just in-frame clones and leaves some out. For V, J and clone size, that table is used; D and trimming come from the DNA. The top ten hold roughly 6.6% of the sample, which has approximately 350,000 clones, 65% to 90% seen once. The sample comes from a study of blood T cell repertoires in COVID-19. Study background: COVID-19 samples, acute and convalescent, were from the United States, Italy and Spain. The cDNA or gDNA used as material had been derived from T cells, B-cell-depleted T cells, or PBMCs.

CDR1 MGHDK and CDR2 SYGVNS come from the germline V gene. The CDR3 runs 16 residues. The V end lost 3 bases, the J end lost 4 bases, and 18 bases lay between the germline ends. The sample was peripheral blood. The clonotype comes from a woman aged 55-69 years with COVID-19, enrolled during active disease. The V gene is TRBV25-1, the J gene TRBJ1-1; D gene uncertain. DNA for the CDR3: TGTGCCAGCAGTGATGGCCAGGTCGGGGTAAGCACTGAAGCTTTCTTT. This sequence encodes CASSDGQVGVSTEAFF.